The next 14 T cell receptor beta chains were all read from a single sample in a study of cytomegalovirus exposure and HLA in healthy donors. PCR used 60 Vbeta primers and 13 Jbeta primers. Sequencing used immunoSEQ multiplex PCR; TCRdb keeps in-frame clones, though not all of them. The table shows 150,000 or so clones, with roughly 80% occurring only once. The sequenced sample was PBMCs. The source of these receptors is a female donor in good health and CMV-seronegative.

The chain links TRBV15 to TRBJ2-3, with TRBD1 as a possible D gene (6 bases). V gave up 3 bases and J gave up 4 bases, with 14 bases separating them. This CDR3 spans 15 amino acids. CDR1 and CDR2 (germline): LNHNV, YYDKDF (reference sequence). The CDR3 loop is CATSRAKQGSDTQYF. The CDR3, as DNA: TGTGCCACCAGCAGGGCTAAACAGGGTTCAGATACGCAGTATTTT. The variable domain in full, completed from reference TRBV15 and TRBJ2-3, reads DAMVIQNPRYQVTQFGKPVTLSCSQTLNHNVMYWYQQKSSQAPKLLFHYYDKDFNNEADTPDNFQSRRPNTSFCFLDIRSPGLGDTAMYLCATSRAKQGSDTQYFGPGTRLTVL.

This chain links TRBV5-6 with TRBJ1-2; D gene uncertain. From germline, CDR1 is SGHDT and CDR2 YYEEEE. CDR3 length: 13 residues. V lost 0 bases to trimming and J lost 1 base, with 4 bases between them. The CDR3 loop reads CASSLGGNYGYTF. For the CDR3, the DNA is TGTGCCAGCAGCTTGGGCGGTAACTATGGCTACACCTTC.

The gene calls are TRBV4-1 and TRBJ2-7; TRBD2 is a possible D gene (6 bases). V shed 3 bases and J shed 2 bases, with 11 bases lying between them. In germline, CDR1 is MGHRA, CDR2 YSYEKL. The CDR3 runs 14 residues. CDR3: CASSQGLGTYEQYF. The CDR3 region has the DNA TGCGCCAGCAGCCAGGGACTGGGGACCTACGAGCAGTACTTC.

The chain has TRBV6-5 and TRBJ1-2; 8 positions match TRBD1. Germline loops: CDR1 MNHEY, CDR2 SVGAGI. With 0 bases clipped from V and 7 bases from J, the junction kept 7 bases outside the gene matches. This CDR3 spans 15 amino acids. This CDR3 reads CASSYSQGALSGYTF. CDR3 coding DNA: TGTGCCAGCAGTTACTCGCAGGGGGCGCTGAGTGGCTACACCTTC.

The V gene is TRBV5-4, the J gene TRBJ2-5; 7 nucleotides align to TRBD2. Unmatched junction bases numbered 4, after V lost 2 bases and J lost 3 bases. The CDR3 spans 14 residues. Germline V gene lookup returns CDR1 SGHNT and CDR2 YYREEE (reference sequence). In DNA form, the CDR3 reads TGTGCCAGCAGCTTTTTGGGGGGGGAAGAGACCCAGTACTTC. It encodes CASSFLGGEETQYF.

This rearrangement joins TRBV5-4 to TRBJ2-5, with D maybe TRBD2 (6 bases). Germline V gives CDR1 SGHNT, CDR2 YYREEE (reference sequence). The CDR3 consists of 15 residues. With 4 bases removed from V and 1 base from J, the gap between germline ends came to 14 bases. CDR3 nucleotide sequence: TGTGCCAGCAGCGCCGACGGGGGTCGCCAAGAGACCCAGTACTTC. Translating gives CASSADGGRQETQYF.

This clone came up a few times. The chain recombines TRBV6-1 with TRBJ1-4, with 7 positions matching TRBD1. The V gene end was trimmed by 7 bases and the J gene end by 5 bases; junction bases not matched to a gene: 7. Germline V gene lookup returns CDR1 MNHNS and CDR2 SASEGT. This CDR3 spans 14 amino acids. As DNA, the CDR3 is TGTGCCAGCACATCGGACAGGCTGAATGAAAAACTGTTTTTT. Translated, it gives CASTSDRLNEKLFF.

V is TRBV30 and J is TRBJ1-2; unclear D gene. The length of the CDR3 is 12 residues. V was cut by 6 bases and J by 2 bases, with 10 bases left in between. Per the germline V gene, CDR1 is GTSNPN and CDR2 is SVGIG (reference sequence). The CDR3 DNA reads TGTGCCTGTTCCGGGATAAACTATGGCTACACCTTC. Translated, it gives CACSGINYGYTF.

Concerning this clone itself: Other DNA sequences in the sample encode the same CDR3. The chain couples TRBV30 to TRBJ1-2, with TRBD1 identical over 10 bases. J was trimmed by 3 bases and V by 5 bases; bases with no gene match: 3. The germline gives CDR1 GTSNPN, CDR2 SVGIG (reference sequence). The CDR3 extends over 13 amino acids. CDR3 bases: TGTGCCTGGTCGGACAGGGGGGACTATGGCTACACCTTC. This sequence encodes CAWSDRGDYGYTF.

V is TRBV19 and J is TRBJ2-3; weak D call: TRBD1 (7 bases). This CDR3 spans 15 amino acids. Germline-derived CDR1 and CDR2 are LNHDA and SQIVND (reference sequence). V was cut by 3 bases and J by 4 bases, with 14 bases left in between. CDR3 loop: CASSIGTAGADTQYF. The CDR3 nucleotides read TGTGCCAGTAGTATCGGGACAGCGGGTGCAGATACGCAGTATTTT.

CDR3 DNA: TGCGCCAGCAGCCAAGACAGGGGAGACATTCAGTACTTC. Encoded protein: CASSQDRGDIQYF. The chain joins TRBV4-1 to TRBJ2-4; perhaps TRBD1 as D (6 bases). Germline V gene sequence: CDR1 MGHRA, CDR2 YSYEKL. Trimming removed 0 bases from V and 8 bases from J, with 8 bases in between. This CDR3 region has 13 residues.

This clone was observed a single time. CDR3 nucleotides: TGTGCCAGCAGTCAACGGGGATATGGAAACACCATATATTTT. It codes for CASSQRGYGNTIYF. The chain carries TRBV6-5 and TRBJ1-3; D remains ambiguous. CDR1 MNHEY and CDR2 SVGAGI come from the germline V gene. V was pared by 5 bases and J by 3 bases, with 11 bases between. This CDR3 comprises 14 residues.

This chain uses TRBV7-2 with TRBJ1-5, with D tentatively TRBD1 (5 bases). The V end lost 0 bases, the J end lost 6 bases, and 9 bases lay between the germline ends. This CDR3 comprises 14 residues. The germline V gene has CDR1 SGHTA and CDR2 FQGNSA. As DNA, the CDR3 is TGTGCCAGCAGCTTAGCGGGGCAGACTCAGCCCCAGCATTTT. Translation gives CASSLAGQTQPQHF.

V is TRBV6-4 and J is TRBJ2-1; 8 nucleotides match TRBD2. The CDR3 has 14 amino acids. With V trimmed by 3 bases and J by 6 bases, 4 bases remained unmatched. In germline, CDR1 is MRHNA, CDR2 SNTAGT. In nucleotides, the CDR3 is TGTGCCAGCAGTGATGTAGCGGGAACCAATGAGCAGTTCTTC. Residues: CASSDVAGTNEQFF.